This TCR beta chain was recorded in a study of blood T cell repertoires in COVID-19. V gave up 5 bases and J gave up 8 bases; unmatched junction bases: 13. This CDR3 spans 17 amino acids. In germline, CDR1 is SNHLY, CDR2 FYNNEI. The repertoire was sequenced with immunoSEQ multiplex PCR; TCRdb's copy has only in-frame clones and lacks some. The repertoire consists of 70,000 to 95,000 clones, with 80% to 90% occurring once and the leading ten covering 20% to 25%. The receptor was derived from a woman between 50 and 59 years old with acute or convalescent COVID-19. The gene calls are TRBV2 and TRBJ1-4, with 11 positions matching TRBD1. Sequencing was done on a sample of peripheral blood. The CDR3 DNA reads as TGTGCCAGCAGTTTACGTTGGACAGGGGGCGGGAGGGAAAAACTGTTTTTT. Encoded protein: CASSLRWTGGGREKLFF. Drawing the rest from reference TRBV2 and TRBJ1-4, the complete variable domain is EPEVTQTPSHQVTQMGQEVILRCVPISNHLYFYWYRQILGQKVEFLVSFYNNEISEKSEIFDDQFSVERPDGSNFTLKIRSTKLEDSAMYFCASSLRWTGGGREKLFFGSGTQLSVL.